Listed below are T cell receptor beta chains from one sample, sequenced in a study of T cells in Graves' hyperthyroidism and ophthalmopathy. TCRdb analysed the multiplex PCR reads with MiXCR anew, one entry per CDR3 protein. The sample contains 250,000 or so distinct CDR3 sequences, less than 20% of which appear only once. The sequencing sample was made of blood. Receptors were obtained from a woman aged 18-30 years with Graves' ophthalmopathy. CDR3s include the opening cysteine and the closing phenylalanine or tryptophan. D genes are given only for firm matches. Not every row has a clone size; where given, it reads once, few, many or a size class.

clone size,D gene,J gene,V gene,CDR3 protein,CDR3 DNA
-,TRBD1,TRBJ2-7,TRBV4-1,CASSHTGDRGGSFYEQYF,TGCGCCAGCAGCCACACCGGGGACAGGGGGGGCTCTTTCTACGAGCAGTACTTC
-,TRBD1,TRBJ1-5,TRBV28,CASSLTSGQGFWGSIKPQHF,TGTGCCAGCAGTTTAACTTCGGGACAGGGTTTTTGGGGATCAATTAAGCCCCAGCATTTT
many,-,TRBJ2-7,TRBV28,CASSYLKALDSYEQYF,TGTGCCAGCAGTTATCTTAAAGCGCTAGATTCCTACGAGCAGTACTTC
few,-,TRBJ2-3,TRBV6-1,CASSRKRPSTDTQYF,TGTGCCAGCAGCCGAAAGCGGCCTAGCACAGATACGCAGTATTTT
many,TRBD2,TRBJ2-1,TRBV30,CAWNSGTSGGAQFF,TGTGCCTGGAATTCCGGGACTAGCGGGGGGGCTCAGTTCTTC
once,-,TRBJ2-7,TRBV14,CVSSQGGRGEQYF,TGTGTCAGCAGCCAGGGCGGAAGGGGCGAGCAGTACTTC
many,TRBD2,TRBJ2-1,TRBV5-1,CASSPGLAGDYNEQFF,TGCGCCAGCAGCCCCGGCCTAGCGGGGGATTACAATGAGCAGTTCTTC
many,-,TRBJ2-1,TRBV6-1,CASSTGLAYNEQFF,TGTGCCAGCAGTACAGGTTTAGCGTACAATGAGCAGTTCTTC
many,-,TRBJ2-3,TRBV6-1,CASRPPTGTDTQYF,TGTGCCAGCAGACCACCGACTGGCACAGATACGCAGTATTTT
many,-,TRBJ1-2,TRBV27,CASSLRPGRGYTF,TGTGCCAGCAGTTTAAGGCCAGGGAGGGGCTACACCTTC
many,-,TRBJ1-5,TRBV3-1,CASSQVWDQNQPQHF,TGTGCCAGCAGCCAAGTTTGGGACCAAAATCAGCCCCAGCATTTT
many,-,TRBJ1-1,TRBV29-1,CSVATVLNTEAFF,TGCAGCGTTGCGACAGTATTGAACACTGAAGCTTTCTTT
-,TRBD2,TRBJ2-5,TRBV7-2,CASSLAFSGGRETQYF,TGTGCCAGCAGCTTAGCATTTAGCGGGGGGAGAGAGACCCAGTACTTC
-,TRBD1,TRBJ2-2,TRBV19,CASTPLSGQATSTDTGELFF,TGTGCCAGTACCCCCCTTTCCGGACAGGCGACCTCTACGGACACCGGGGAGCTGTTTTTT
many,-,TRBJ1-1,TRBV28,CASSWQPGAEAFF,TGTGCCAGCAGTTGGCAGCCCGGGGCTGAAGCTTTCTTT
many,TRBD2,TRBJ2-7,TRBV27,CASSFRLAESRSYEQYF,TGTGCCAGCAGTTTTAGACTAGCGGAAAGTCGATCCTACGAGCAGTACTTC
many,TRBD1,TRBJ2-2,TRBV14,CASSQNRGNTGELFF,TGTGCCAGCAGCCAGAACAGGGGGAACACCGGGGAGCTGTTTTTT
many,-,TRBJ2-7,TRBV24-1,CATSAGQGLAGNYEQYF,TGTGCCACCAGTGCCGGACAGGGACTAGCCGGAAACTACGAGCAGTACTTC
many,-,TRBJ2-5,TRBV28,CASSLRQGWGETQYF,TGTGCCAGCAGTTTACGGCAGGGGTGGGGAGAGACCCAGTACTTC
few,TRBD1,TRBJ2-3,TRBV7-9,CASSLWSGGRADTQYF,TGTGCCAGCAGCTTATGGTCAGGGGGCCGGGCAGATACGCAGTATTTT
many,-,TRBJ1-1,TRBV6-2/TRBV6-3,CASSYAWYAGGRGMNTEAFF,TGTGCCAGCAGTTACGCCTGGTACGCGGGGGGCAGGGGAATGAACACTGAAGCTTTCTTT
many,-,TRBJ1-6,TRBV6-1,CASQRAGTNSPLHF,TGTGCCAGTCAGCGAGCAGGGACCAATTCACCCCTCCACTTT
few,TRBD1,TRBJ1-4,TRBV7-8,CASSGGTVSPTNEKLFF,TGTGCCAGCAGCGGGGGGACAGTTAGCCCAACTAATGAAAAACTGTTTTTT